Listed below are T cell receptor beta chains from one sample, sequenced in a study of blood T cell repertoires in COVID-19. Sequenced by immunoSEQ multiplex PCR; TCRdb stores in-frame clones only, minus some. In the table there are roughly 300,000 clones, under 90% of which are singletons. The sample was peripheral blood. The receptors come from a woman between 45 and 60 years old who had recovered from COVID-19. Each CDR3 is given with its conserved first and last residue. Each record gives: J gene, clone size, D gene, V gene, CDR3 DNA, CDR3 protein. D genes are given only for firm matches. Expanded clones are given a class, and other clones once, few, many or no size at all.

j_gene: TRBJ2-7
abundance: -
d_gene: TRBD2
v_gene: TRBV3-1/TRBV3-2
CDR3nt: TGTGCCAGCAGCCAGCTAGCGGGAGTCTACGAGCAGTACTTC
CDR3aa: CASSQLAGVYEQYF

j_gene: TRBJ1-2
abundance: -
d_gene: -
v_gene: TRBV9
CDR3nt: TGTGCCAGCATCTTAGGGGCCTATGGCTACACCTTC
CDR3aa: CASILGAYGYTF

j_gene: TRBJ2-6
abundance: once
d_gene: TRBD1
v_gene: TRBV2
CDR3nt: TGTGCCAGCTCGGACAGGGCCGGGGCCAACGTCCTGACTTTC
CDR3aa: CASSDRAGANVLTF

j_gene: TRBJ1-4
abundance: once
d_gene: -
v_gene: TRBV4-1
CDR3nt: TGCGCCAGCAGCCAAGCAGGGCAAGTGGAAGAAAAACTGTTTTTT
CDR3aa: CASSQAGQVEEKLFF

j_gene: TRBJ1-5
abundance: -
d_gene: -
v_gene: TRBV19
CDR3nt: TGTGCCAGTAGTGCGTCACAGGGTAACGGCAATCAGCCCCAGCATTTT
CDR3aa: CASSASQGNGNQPQHF

j_gene: TRBJ2-5
abundance: -
d_gene: TRBD1
v_gene: TRBV28
CDR3nt: TGTGCCAGCGGCCCCGGGACAGGGGCCCGAGAGACCCAGTACTTC
CDR3aa: CASGPGTGARETQYF

j_gene: TRBJ2-4
abundance: -
d_gene: -
v_gene: TRBV6-5
CDR3nt: TGTGCCAGCAGTTACCAGGGGGGAGCCAAAAACATTCAGTACTTC
CDR3aa: CASSYQGGAKNIQYF

j_gene: TRBJ1-1
abundance: -
d_gene: TRBD1
v_gene: TRBV19
CDR3nt: TGTGCCAGTAGTAAGAACCCGGGACAGGGACTCTCTGAAGCTTTCTTT
CDR3aa: CASSKNPGQGLSEAFF

j_gene: TRBJ1-2
abundance: -
d_gene: -
v_gene: TRBV4-1
CDR3nt: TGCGCCAGCAGCCAAGCAACCGGGACTCAAGGAGGCTACACCTTC
CDR3aa: CASSQATGTQGGYTF

j_gene: TRBJ1-1
abundance: -
d_gene: TRBD1
v_gene: TRBV5-1
CDR3nt: TGCGCCAGCAGCTTGGTCCAGGGGGCTAAGTCTGAAGCTTTCTTT
CDR3aa: CASSLVQGAKSEAFF

j_gene: TRBJ2-1
abundance: -
d_gene: -
v_gene: TRBV11-2
CDR3nt: TGTGCCAGCAGCTTAGACGCGCAGGTTAACTACAATGAGCAGTTCTTC
CDR3aa: CASSLDAQVNYNEQFF

j_gene: TRBJ2-3
abundance: -
d_gene: -
v_gene: TRBV3-1/TRBV3-2
CDR3nt: TGTGCCAGCAGCCAAGGGATCGACTCCCCCACAGATACGCAGTATTTT
CDR3aa: CASSQGIDSPTDTQYF

j_gene: TRBJ1-5
abundance: many
d_gene: -
v_gene: TRBV2
CDR3nt: TGTGCCAGCAATGCCGGGGGGGCCAACAATCAGCCCCAGCATTTT
CDR3aa: CASNAGGANNQPQHF

j_gene: TRBJ2-1
abundance: -
d_gene: TRBD2
v_gene: TRBV7-3
CDR3nt: TGTGCCAGCAGCTTACTAGCGGGGGAATTAGGGGAGCAGTTCTTC
CDR3aa: CASSLLAGELGEQFF

j_gene: TRBJ1-1
abundance: -
d_gene: -
v_gene: TRBV30
CDR3nt: TGTGCCTGGAGCGCCAGAGGGGGAGGGGTGACTGAAGCTTTCTTT
CDR3aa: CAWSARGGGVTEAFF

j_gene: TRBJ2-2
abundance: -
d_gene: -
v_gene: TRBV6-5
CDR3nt: TGTGCCAGCAGCAGCCCGGGCACCGGGGAGCTGTTTTTT
CDR3aa: CASSSPGTGELFF

j_gene: TRBJ1-2
abundance: -
d_gene: TRBD1
v_gene: TRBV19
CDR3nt: TGTGCCAGTAGTCGGGACAGCCGATACTATGGCTACACCTTC
CDR3aa: CASSRDSRYYGYTF

j_gene: TRBJ2-1
abundance: -
d_gene: -
v_gene: TRBV6-4
CDR3nt: TGTGCCAGCAGTGACTCGGGGAGGCAGAGCTCCTACAATGAGCAGTTCTTC
CDR3aa: CASSDSGRQSSYNEQFF

j_gene: TRBJ2-7
abundance: -
d_gene: -
v_gene: TRBV29-1
CDR3nt: TGCAGCGTTGAAATTTCTGGAGTCTACGAGCAGTACTTC
CDR3aa: CSVEISGVYEQYF

j_gene: TRBJ1-3
abundance: few
d_gene: TRBD1
v_gene: TRBV4-1
CDR3nt: TGCGCCAGCAGCCAAGTGATTAACAGGGGATCTGGAAACACCATATATTTT
CDR3aa: CASSQVINRGSGNTIYF

j_gene: TRBJ2-1
abundance: once
d_gene: TRBD1
v_gene: TRBV2
CDR3nt: TGTGCCAGCAGTGAACAGACAGGGGGTGGTGAGCAGTTCTTC
CDR3aa: CASSEQTGGGEQFF

j_gene: TRBJ1-1
abundance: -
d_gene: -
v_gene: TRBV7-2
CDR3nt: TGTGCCAGCAGCTTAGTCCCAGAGAACACTGAAGCTTTCTTT
CDR3aa: CASSLVPENTEAFF

j_gene: TRBJ1-1
abundance: once
d_gene: TRBD1
v_gene: TRBV28
CDR3nt: TGTGCCAGCAGTCTTTATGGGGGGGGGACAGGGAGGAACACTGAAGCTTTCTTT
CDR3aa: CASSLYGGGTGRNTEAFF

j_gene: TRBJ2-2
abundance: few
d_gene: -
v_gene: TRBV5-4
CDR3nt: TGTGCCAGCAGTCCAAGAGGACGGGGGTCGGACACCGGGGAGCTGTTTTTT
CDR3aa: CASSPRGRGSDTGELFF